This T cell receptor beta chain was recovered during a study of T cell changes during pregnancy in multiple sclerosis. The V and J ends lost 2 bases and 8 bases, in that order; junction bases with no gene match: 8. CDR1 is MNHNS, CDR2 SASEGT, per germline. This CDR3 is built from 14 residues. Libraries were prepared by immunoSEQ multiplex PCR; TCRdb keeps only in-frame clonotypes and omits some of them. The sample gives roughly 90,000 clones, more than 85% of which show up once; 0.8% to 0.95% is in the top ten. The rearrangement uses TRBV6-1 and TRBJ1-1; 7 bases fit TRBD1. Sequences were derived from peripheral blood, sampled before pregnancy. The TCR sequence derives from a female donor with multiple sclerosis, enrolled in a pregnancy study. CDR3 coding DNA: TGTGCCAGCAGTGAAATAGGGGGCCCTTTAGAAGCTTTCTTT. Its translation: CASSEIGGPLEAFF.